The rows below give T cell receptor beta chains drawn from one sample of a study of blood T cell repertoires in COVID-19. Data came from immunoSEQ multiplex PCR; TCRdb stores just in-frame clones and leaves some out. The sample includes some 380,000 clones, approximately 77% of them seen just once. Sequenced material: peripheral blood. These receptors all stem from a human donor with acute or convalescent COVID-19. The donor label of this sample is uncertain. CDR3s include the opening cysteine and the closing phenylalanine or tryptophan. The order of the fields is clone size, V gene, D gene, J gene, CDR3 protein, CDR3 DNA. The D gene is left open where the match is weak. Some rows have no size entry. The others give once, few or many, or a class for an expanded clone.

clone_size: NA
v_call: TRBV20-1
d_call: NA
j_call: TRBJ2-5
cdr3_aa: CSANEGLRETQYF
cdr3_nt: TGCAGTGCTAATGAGGGGCTGCGAGAGACCCAGTACTTC

clone_size: NA
v_call: TRBV5-1
d_call: NA
j_call: TRBJ1-1
cdr3_aa: CASSRSPTDMNTEAFF
cdr3_nt: TGCGCCAGCAGCCGATCTCCGACAGATATGAACACTGAAGCTTTCTTT

clone_size: NA
v_call: TRBV4-1
d_call: NA
j_call: TRBJ2-2
cdr3_aa: CASSQSRGTTNTGELFF
cdr3_nt: TGCGCCAGCAGCCAGTCTAGGGGGACAACAAACACCGGGGAGCTGTTTTTT

clone_size: NA
v_call: TRBV5-1
d_call: TRBD2
j_call: TRBJ2-2
cdr3_aa: CASSALLADTGELFF
cdr3_nt: TGCGCCAGCAGCGCACTACTAGCGGACACCGGGGAGCTGTTTTTT

clone_size: few
v_call: TRBV5-1
d_call: TRBD1
j_call: TRBJ1-5
cdr3_aa: CASSTTGGSNQPQHF
cdr3_nt: TGCGCCAGCAGCACGACAGGGGGGAGCAATCAGCCCCAGCATTTT

clone_size: NA
v_call: TRBV30
d_call: NA
j_call: TRBJ1-3
cdr3_aa: CAWREKGVNSGNTIYF
cdr3_nt: TGTGCCTGGAGAGAAAAGGGGGTTAACTCTGGAAACACCATATATTTT

clone_size: NA
v_call: TRBV5-8
d_call: NA
j_call: TRBJ1-3
cdr3_aa: CASSFAGSGNTIYF
cdr3_nt: TGTGCCAGCAGCTTCGCGGGGTCTGGAAACACCATATATTTT

clone_size: NA
v_call: TRBV19
d_call: NA
j_call: TRBJ1-3
cdr3_aa: CASSRRQQINSGNTIYF
cdr3_nt: TGTGCCAGTAGTAGAAGACAGCAAATAAACTCTGGAAACACCATATATTTT

clone_size: many
v_call: TRBV12-5
d_call: TRBD2
j_call: TRBJ2-3
cdr3_aa: CASGLVLRLGALTSGTTDTQYF
cdr3_nt: TGTGCTAGTGGTTTGGTACTAAGATTGGGAGCGTTGACTAGCGGGACCACAGATACGCAGTATTTT

clone_size: NA
v_call: TRBV2
d_call: TRBD1
j_call: TRBJ1-2
cdr3_aa: CASSSIRGHGYTF
cdr3_nt: TGTGCCAGCAGTTCGATCAGGGGGCATGGCTACACCTTC

clone_size: NA
v_call: TRBV5-1
d_call: NA
j_call: TRBJ1-2
cdr3_aa: CASSSLLQGNYGYTF
cdr3_nt: TGCGCCAGCAGCAGCTTACTCCAGGGAAACTATGGCTACACCTTC

clone_size: NA
v_call: TRBV19
d_call: TRBD1
j_call: TRBJ2-5
cdr3_aa: CASSGTGLQETQYF
cdr3_nt: TGTGCCAGTAGTGGGACAGGGCTACAAGAGACCCAGTACTTC

clone_size: NA
v_call: TRBV20-1
d_call: NA
j_call: TRBJ1-4
cdr3_aa: CSASDGPEKLFF
cdr3_nt: TGCAGTGCTAGTGACGGTCCGGAAAAACTGTTTTTT

clone_size: NA
v_call: TRBV3-1/TRBV3-2
d_call: NA
j_call: TRBJ1-6
cdr3_aa: CASSRIRGGNSPLHF
cdr3_nt: TGTGCCAGCAGCCGGATTAGAGGCGGTAATTCACCCCTCCACTTT

clone_size: NA
v_call: TRBV4-1
d_call: NA
j_call: TRBJ1-1
cdr3_aa: CASSDASPPMNTEAFF
cdr3_nt: TGCGCCTCATCAGATGCCTCCCCCCCCATGAACACTGAAGCTTTCTTT

clone_size: NA
v_call: TRBV5-1
d_call: TRBD2
j_call: TRBJ2-1
cdr3_aa: CASSLEEGLAGGPYNEQFF
cdr3_nt: TGCGCCAGCAGCTTGGAGGAGGGACTAGCGGGGGGACCCTACAATGAGCAGTTCTTC

clone_size: NA
v_call: TRBV27
d_call: NA
j_call: TRBJ1-3
cdr3_aa: CASSQGPGNTIYF
cdr3_nt: TGTGCCAGCAGTCAGGGTCCAGGAAACACCATATATTTT

clone_size: NA
v_call: TRBV6-6
d_call: NA
j_call: TRBJ1-6
cdr3_aa: CASSQGLDNSPLHF
cdr3_nt: TGTGCCAGCAGCCAGGGACTGGATAATTCACCCCTCCACTTT

clone_size: NA
v_call: TRBV5-1
d_call: NA
j_call: TRBJ2-7
cdr3_aa: CASRPVPLSYEQYF
cdr3_nt: TGCGCCAGCAGACCTGTTCCACTCTCCTACGAGCAGTACTTC

clone_size: NA
v_call: TRBV6-7
d_call: TRBD1
j_call: TRBJ1-2
cdr3_aa: CASSQGQGGIGYTF
cdr3_nt: TGTGCCAGCAGCCAGGGGCAGGGGGGCATAGGCTACACCTTC

clone_size: NA
v_call: TRBV7-6
d_call: NA
j_call: TRBJ2-1
cdr3_aa: CASSFRGQGSGTRYNEQFF
cdr3_nt: TGTGCCAGCAGCTTTAGGGGACAGGGTTCGGGGACTAGATACAATGAGCAGTTCTTC

clone_size: NA
v_call: TRBV7-9
d_call: NA
j_call: TRBJ2-1
cdr3_aa: CASSLGGRGVDEQFF
cdr3_nt: TGTGCCAGCAGCTTAGGAGGGAGAGGAGTGGATGAGCAGTTCTTC

clone_size: NA
v_call: TRBV5-1
d_call: NA
j_call: TRBJ1-6
cdr3_aa: CASSFGQRGSYNSPLHF
cdr3_nt: TGCGCCAGCAGCTTCGGACAGAGGGGCTCCTATAATTCACCCCTCCACTTT

clone_size: NA
v_call: TRBV5-5
d_call: TRBD1
j_call: TRBJ1-1
cdr3_aa: CASSLGQGENTEAFF
cdr3_nt: TGTGCCAGCAGCCTCGGACAGGGCGAGAACACTGAAGCTTTCTTT

clone_size: NA
v_call: TRBV6-5
d_call: NA
j_call: TRBJ1-1
cdr3_aa: CASREAAGTTEAFF
cdr3_nt: TGTGCCAGCAGAGAGGCTGCGGGGACCACTGAAGCTTTCTTT

clone_size: NA
v_call: TRBV10-3
d_call: TRBD1
j_call: TRBJ2-3
cdr3_aa: CAISLQGEVPTDTQYF
cdr3_nt: TGTGCCATCAGTCTCCAGGGGGAAGTTCCCACAGATACGCAGTATTTT

clone_size: NA
v_call: TRBV6-1
d_call: TRBD1
j_call: TRBJ2-2
cdr3_aa: CASSERTGKVTGELFF
cdr3_nt: TGTGCCAGCAGTGAACGGACAGGGAAAGTCACCGGGGAGCTGTTTTTT

clone_size: NA
v_call: TRBV5-4
d_call: TRBD1
j_call: TRBJ1-2
cdr3_aa: CASSLQGGSGYTF
cdr3_nt: TGTGCCAGCAGTCTACAGGGGGGCAGTGGCTACACCTTC

clone_size: NA
v_call: TRBV5-4
d_call: NA
j_call: TRBJ2-3
cdr3_aa: CASSLVGSGSTDTQYF
cdr3_nt: TGTGCCAGCAGCTTGGTGGGTAGCGGAAGCACAGATACGCAGTATTTT

clone_size: NA
v_call: TRBV19
d_call: TRBD2
j_call: TRBJ2-1
cdr3_aa: CASSMRRFGGSGSSYNEQFF
cdr3_nt: TGTGCCAGTAGTATGAGGCGTTTCGGGGGTAGCGGGAGCTCCTACAATGAGCAGTTCTTC

clone_size: NA
v_call: TRBV12-3/TRBV12-4
d_call: NA
j_call: TRBJ2-7
cdr3_aa: CAIGVGYEQYF
cdr3_nt: TGTGCCATCGGAGTAGGCTACGAGCAGTACTTC

clone_size: few
v_call: TRBV2
d_call: TRBD1
j_call: TRBJ1-1
cdr3_aa: CASRPKAVQGATEAFF
cdr3_nt: TGTGCCAGCCGCCCCAAGGCGGTACAGGGGGCCACTGAAGCTTTCTTT

clone_size: NA
v_call: TRBV15
d_call: NA
j_call: TRBJ1-5
cdr3_aa: CATSRDERGGNQPQHF
cdr3_nt: TGTGCCACCAGCAGAGATGAAAGGGGTGGCAATCAGCCCCAGCATTTT

clone_size: NA
v_call: TRBV19
d_call: TRBD2
j_call: TRBJ2-1
cdr3_aa: CASSIPSGSYNEQFF
cdr3_nt: TGTGCCAGTAGTATTCCTAGCGGGTCCTACAATGAGCAGTTCTTC

clone_size: NA
v_call: TRBV29-1
d_call: NA
j_call: TRBJ1-1
cdr3_aa: CSVEQGYTEAFF
cdr3_nt: TGCAGCGTTGAGCAGGGGTACACTGAAGCTTTCTTT

clone_size: NA
v_call: TRBV19
d_call: TRBD2
j_call: TRBJ2-7
cdr3_aa: CASSIDLAGVYEQYF
cdr3_nt: TGTGCCAGTAGTATAGATTTAGCGGGAGTTTACGAGCAGTACTTC

clone_size: NA
v_call: TRBV19
d_call: TRBD2
j_call: TRBJ2-1
cdr3_aa: CASRMGLAGGQFF
cdr3_nt: TGTGCCAGTAGGATGGGACTAGCGGGAGGGCAGTTCTTC

clone_size: NA
v_call: TRBV28
d_call: NA
j_call: TRBJ2-7
cdr3_aa: CASSQMTGVHEQYF
cdr3_nt: TGTGCCAGCAGCCAAATGACGGGGGTCCACGAGCAGTACTTC

clone_size: NA
v_call: TRBV2
d_call: NA
j_call: TRBJ2-1
cdr3_aa: CASSGGRKGPPGEQFF
cdr3_nt: TGTGCCAGCAGTGGAGGGAGGAAGGGTCCCCCTGGGGAGCAGTTCTTC

clone_size: NA
v_call: TRBV5-1
d_call: TRBD1
j_call: TRBJ2-5
cdr3_aa: CASQIQGASQETQYF
cdr3_nt: TGCGCCAGCCAAATACAGGGGGCCAGTCAAGAGACCCAGTACTTC

clone_size: NA
v_call: TRBV28
d_call: NA
j_call: TRBJ1-2
cdr3_aa: CASNSGSGGYTF
cdr3_nt: TGTGCCAGCAATTCAGGGTCCGGTGGCTACACCTTC

clone_size: NA
v_call: TRBV11-2
d_call: NA
j_call: TRBJ1-1
cdr3_aa: CASSLREHTEAFF
cdr3_nt: TGTGCCAGCAGCTTACGAGAGCATACTGAAGCTTTCTTT

clone_size: once
v_call: TRBV7-6
d_call: TRBD2
j_call: TRBJ2-3
cdr3_aa: CASSPRLAGEVDTQYF
cdr3_nt: TGTGCCAGCAGCCCCCGACTAGCGGGAGAGGTAGATACGCAGTATTTT

clone_size: NA
v_call: TRBV5-1
d_call: NA
j_call: TRBJ2-5
cdr3_aa: CASSLEQPKETQYF
cdr3_nt: TGCGCCAGCAGCTTGGAACAACCGAAAGAGACCCAGTACTTC

clone_size: many
v_call: TRBV30
d_call: NA
j_call: TRBJ1-2
cdr3_aa: CAWMRDSRGYTF
cdr3_nt: TGTGCCTGGATGCGGGACTCCCGTGGCTACACCTTC

clone_size: NA
v_call: TRBV7-9
d_call: TRBD1
j_call: TRBJ1-2
cdr3_aa: CASSRPTGGLWDYGYTF
cdr3_nt: TGTGCCAGCAGCCGACCTACAGGGGGCTTATGGGACTATGGCTACACCTTC

clone_size: NA
v_call: TRBV7-2
d_call: NA
j_call: TRBJ1-3
cdr3_aa: CASSFGGNTIYF
cdr3_nt: TGTGCCAGCAGCTTCGGGGGAAACACCATATATTTT

clone_size: NA
v_call: TRBV27
d_call: NA
j_call: TRBJ1-1
cdr3_aa: CASSLGHRTEAFF
cdr3_nt: TGTGCCAGCAGTTTGGGACACCGCACTGAAGCTTTCTTT

clone_size: NA
v_call: TRBV11-2
d_call: NA
j_call: TRBJ2-1
cdr3_aa: CASSLMGGRKNEQFF
cdr3_nt: TGTGCCAGCAGCTTAATGGGAGGTCGAAAGAATGAGCAGTTCTTC

clone_size: NA
v_call: TRBV6-5
d_call: NA
j_call: TRBJ1-6
cdr3_aa: CAVRGRGNSPLHF
cdr3_nt: TGTGCCGTCCGAGGGAGGGGAAATTCACCCCTCCACTTT

clone_size: NA
v_call: TRBV7-2
d_call: NA
j_call: TRBJ1-1
cdr3_aa: CASSRRGSTEAFF
cdr3_nt: TGTGCCAGCAGCCGCCGAGGGAGCACTGAAGCTTTCTTT

clone_size: NA
v_call: TRBV15
d_call: NA
j_call: TRBJ2-5
cdr3_aa: CATSPRLSSLRETQYF
cdr3_nt: TGTGCCACCAGTCCTCGACTTAGCTCCTTACGAGAGACCCAGTACTTC

clone_size: NA
v_call: TRBV4-2
d_call: TRBD1
j_call: TRBJ1-2
cdr3_aa: CASSQAGGESPFGGYTF
cdr3_nt: TGTGCCAGCAGCCAAGCAGGGGGCGAGTCCCCCTTTGGCGGCTACACCTTC

clone_size: NA
v_call: TRBV6-1
d_call: TRBD1
j_call: TRBJ2-5
cdr3_aa: CASSERQGPETQYF
cdr3_nt: TGTGCCAGCAGTGAACGACAGGGCCCGGAGACCCAGTACTTC

clone_size: NA
v_call: TRBV12-5
d_call: NA
j_call: TRBJ2-1
cdr3_aa: CASGSGNWREQFF
cdr3_nt: TGTGCTAGTGGTTCCGGTAATTGGCGGGAGCAGTTCTTC

clone_size: few
v_call: TRBV27
d_call: TRBD1
j_call: TRBJ1-2
cdr3_aa: CASRYGTGDGYTF
cdr3_nt: TGTGCCAGCAGATATGGGACAGGGGACGGCTACACCTTC